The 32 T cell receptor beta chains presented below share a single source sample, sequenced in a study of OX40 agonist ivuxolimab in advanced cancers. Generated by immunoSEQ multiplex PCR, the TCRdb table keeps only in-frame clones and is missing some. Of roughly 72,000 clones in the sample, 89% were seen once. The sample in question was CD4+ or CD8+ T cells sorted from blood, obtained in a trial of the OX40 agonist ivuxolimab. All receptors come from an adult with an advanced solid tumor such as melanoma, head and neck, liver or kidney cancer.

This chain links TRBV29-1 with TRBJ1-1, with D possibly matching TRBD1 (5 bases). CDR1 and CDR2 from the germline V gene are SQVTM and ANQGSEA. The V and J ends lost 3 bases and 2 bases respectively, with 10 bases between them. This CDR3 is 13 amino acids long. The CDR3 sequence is CSVEGVSNTEAFF. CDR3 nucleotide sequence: TGCAGCGTTGAGGGGGTCAGTAACACTGAAGCTTTCTTT. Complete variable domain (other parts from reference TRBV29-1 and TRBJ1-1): SAVISQKPSRDICQRGTSLTIQCQVDSQVTMMFWYRQQPGQSLTLIATANQGSEATYESGFVIDKFPISRPNLTFSTLTVSNMSPEDSSIYLCSVEGVSNTEAFFGQGTRLTVV.

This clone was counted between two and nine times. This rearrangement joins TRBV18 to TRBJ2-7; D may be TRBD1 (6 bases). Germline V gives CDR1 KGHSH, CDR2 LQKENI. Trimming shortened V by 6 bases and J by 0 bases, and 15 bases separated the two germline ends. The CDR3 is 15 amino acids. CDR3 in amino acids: CASSPDRTTSYEQYF. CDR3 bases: TGTGCCAGCTCGCCCGACAGGACAACCTCCTACGAGCAGTACTTC. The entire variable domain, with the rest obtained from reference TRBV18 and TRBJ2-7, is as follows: NAGVMQNPRHLVRRRGQEARLRCSPMKGHSHVYWYRQLPEEGLKFMVYLQKENIIDESGMPKERFSAEFPKEGPSILRIQQVVRGDSAAYFCASSPDRTTSYEQYFGPGTRLTVT.

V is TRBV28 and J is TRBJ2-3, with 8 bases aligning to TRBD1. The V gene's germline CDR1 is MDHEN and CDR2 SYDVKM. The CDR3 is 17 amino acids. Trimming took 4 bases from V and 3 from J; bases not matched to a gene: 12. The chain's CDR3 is CASSYGLWTGRTDTQYF. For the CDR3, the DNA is TGTGCCAGCAGTTATGGATTGTGGACAGGGAGGACAGATACGCAGTATTTT.

CDR3 sequence: CASSFNYHNEQFF. The CDR3 region has the DNA TGCGCCAGCAGCTTCAACTACCACAATGAGCAGTTCTTC. The chain is built from TRBV5-1 and TRBJ2-1; unclear D gene. This CDR3 is 13 amino acids long. V lost 2 bases and J lost 5, with 8 bases in between. The germline V gene has CDR1 SGHRS and CDR2 YFSETQ.

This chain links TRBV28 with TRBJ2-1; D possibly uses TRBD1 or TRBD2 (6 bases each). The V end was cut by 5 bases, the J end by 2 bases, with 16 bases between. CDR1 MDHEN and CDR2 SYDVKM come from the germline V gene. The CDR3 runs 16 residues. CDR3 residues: CASSPPRGGAYNEQFF. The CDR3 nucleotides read TGTGCCAGCAGTCCCCCCAGGGGAGGCGCCTACAATGAGCAGTTCTTC.

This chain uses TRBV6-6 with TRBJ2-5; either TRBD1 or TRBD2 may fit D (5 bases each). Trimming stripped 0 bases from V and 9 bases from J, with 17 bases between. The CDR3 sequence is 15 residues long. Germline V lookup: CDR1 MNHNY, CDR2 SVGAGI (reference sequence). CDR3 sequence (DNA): TGTGCCAGCAGTTACTCCTATGGTGGGGGTCTAGCCCAGTACTTC. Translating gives CASSYSYGGGLAQYF.

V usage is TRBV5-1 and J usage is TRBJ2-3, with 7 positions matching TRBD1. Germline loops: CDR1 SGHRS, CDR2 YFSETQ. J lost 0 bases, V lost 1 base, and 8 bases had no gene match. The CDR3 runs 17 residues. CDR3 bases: TGCGCCAGCAGCTTGACCCCCGGGACAGCAAGCACAGATACGCAGTATTTT. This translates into CASSLTPGTASTDTQYF.

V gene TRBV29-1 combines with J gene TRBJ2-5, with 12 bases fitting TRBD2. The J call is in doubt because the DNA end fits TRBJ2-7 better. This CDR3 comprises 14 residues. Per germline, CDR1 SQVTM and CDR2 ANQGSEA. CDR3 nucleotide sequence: TGCAGCGTTGAGACTAGCGGGAGTATTTACGAGCAGTACTTC. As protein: CSVETSGSIYEQYF.

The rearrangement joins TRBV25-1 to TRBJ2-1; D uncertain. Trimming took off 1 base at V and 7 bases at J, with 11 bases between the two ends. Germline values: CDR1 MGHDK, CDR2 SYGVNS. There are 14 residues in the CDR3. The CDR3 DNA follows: TGTGCCAGCAGTGAATTCAACTATAGGAATGAGCAGTTCTTC. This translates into CASSEFNYRNEQFF.

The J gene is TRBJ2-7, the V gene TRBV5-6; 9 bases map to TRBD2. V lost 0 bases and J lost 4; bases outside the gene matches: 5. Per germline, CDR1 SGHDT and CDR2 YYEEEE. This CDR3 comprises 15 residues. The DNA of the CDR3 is TGTGCCAGCAGCTTGGGGGCGGGAGGGCCGTACGAGCAGTACTTC. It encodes CASSLGAGGPYEQYF. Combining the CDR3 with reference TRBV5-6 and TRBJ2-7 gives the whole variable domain DAGVTQSPTHLIKTRGQQVTLRCSPKSGHDTVSWYQQALGQGPQFIFQYYEEEERQRGNFPDRFSGHQFPNYSSELNVNALLLGDSALYLCASSLGAGGPYEQYFGPGTRLTVT.

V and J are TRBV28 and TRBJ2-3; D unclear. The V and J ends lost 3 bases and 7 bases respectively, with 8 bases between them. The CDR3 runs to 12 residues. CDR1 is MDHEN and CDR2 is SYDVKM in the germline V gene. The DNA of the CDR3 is TGTGCCAGCAGTTTTCGTAGCTATACGCAGTATTTT. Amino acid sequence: CASSFRSYTQYF. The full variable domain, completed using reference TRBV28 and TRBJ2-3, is DVKVTQSSRYLVKRTGEKVFLECVQDMDHENMFWYRQDPGLGLRLIYFSYDVKMKEKGDIPEGYSVSREKKERFSLILESASTNQTSMYLCASSFRSYTQYFGPGTRLTVL.

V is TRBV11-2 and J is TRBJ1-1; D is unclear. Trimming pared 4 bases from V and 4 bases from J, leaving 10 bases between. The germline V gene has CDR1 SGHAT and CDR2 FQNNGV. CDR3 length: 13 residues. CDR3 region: CASSSERGTEAFF. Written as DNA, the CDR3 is TGTGCCAGCAGCTCTGAACGGGGCACTGAAGCTTTCTTT. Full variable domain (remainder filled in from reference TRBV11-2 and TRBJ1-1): EAGVAQSPRYKIIEKRQSVAFWCNPISGHATLYWYQQILGQGPKLLIQFQNNGVVDDSQLPKDRFSAERLKGVDSTLKIQPAKLEDSAVYLCASSSERGTEAFFGQGTRLTVV.

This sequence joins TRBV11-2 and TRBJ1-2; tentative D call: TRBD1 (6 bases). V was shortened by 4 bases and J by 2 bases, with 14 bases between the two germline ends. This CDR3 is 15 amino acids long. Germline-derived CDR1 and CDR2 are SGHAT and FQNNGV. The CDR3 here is CASSSLWRGNYGYTF. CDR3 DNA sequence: TGTGCCAGCAGCTCCTTATGGAGGGGGAACTATGGCTACACCTTC.

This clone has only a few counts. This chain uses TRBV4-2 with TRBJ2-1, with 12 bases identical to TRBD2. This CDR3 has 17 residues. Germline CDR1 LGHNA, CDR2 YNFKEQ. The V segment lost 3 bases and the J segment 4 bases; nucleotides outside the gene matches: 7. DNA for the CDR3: TGTGCCAGCAGCCAGGGCCTAGCGGGAGGGCCTTACAATGAGCAGTTCTTC. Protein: CASSQGLAGGPYNEQFF.

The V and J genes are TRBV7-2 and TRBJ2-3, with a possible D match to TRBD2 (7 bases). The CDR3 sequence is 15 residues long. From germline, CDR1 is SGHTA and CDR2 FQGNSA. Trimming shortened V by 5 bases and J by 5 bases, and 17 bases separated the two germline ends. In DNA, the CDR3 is TGTGCCAGCAGCATCGCGGGGGCCAGGGGAGATACGCAGTATTTT. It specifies CASSIAGARGDTQYF.

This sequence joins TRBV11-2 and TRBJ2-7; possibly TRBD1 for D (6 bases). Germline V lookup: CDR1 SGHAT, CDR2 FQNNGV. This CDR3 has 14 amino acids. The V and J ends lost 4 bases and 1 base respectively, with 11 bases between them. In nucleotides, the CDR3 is TGTGCCAGCAGCTCTAGACAGGAATCCTACGAGCAGTACTTC. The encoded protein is CASSSRQESYEQYF.

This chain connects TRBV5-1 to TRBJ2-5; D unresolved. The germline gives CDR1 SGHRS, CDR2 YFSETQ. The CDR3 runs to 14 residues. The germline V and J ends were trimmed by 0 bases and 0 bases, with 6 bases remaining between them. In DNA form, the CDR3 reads TGCGCCAGCAGCTTGGGGCGGAACCAAGAGACCCAGTACTTC. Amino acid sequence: CASSLGRNQETQYF.

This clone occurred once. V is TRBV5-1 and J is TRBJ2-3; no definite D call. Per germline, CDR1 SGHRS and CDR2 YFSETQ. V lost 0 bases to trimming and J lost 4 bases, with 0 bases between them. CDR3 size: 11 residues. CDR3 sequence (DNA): TGCGCCAGCAGCTTGGCAGATACGCAGTATTTT. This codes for CASSLADTQYF. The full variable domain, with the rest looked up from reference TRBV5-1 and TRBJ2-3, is KAGVTQTPRYLIKTRGQQVTLSCSPISGHRSVSWYQQTPGQGLQFLFEYFSETQRNKGNFPGRFSGRQFSNSRSEMNVSTLELGDSALYLCASSLADTQYFGPGTRLTVL.

Here the CDR3 reads CASSVGGDSGNTIYF. The CDR3 nucleotides read TGTGCCAGCAGCGTAGGGGGGGACTCTGGAAACACCATATATTTT. The chain recombines TRBV9 with TRBJ1-3, with D possibly matching TRBD1 (5 bases). Germline assignment: CDR1 SGDLS and CDR2 YYNGEE. Trimming stripped 0 bases from V and 0 bases from J, with 7 bases between. The CDR3 is 15 amino acids.

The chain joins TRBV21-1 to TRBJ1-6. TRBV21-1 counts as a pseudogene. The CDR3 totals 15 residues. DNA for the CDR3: TGTGCCAGCAGCTACCATCCCCCCGAAGAGACGCCCCTCCACTTT. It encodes CASSYHPPEETPLHF.

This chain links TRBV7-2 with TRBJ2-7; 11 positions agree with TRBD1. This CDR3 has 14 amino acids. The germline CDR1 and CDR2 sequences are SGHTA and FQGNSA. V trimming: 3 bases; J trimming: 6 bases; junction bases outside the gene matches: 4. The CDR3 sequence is CASSFRTGGPEQYF. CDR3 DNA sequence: TGTGCCAGCAGCTTCAGGACAGGGGGCCCCGAGCAGTACTTC.

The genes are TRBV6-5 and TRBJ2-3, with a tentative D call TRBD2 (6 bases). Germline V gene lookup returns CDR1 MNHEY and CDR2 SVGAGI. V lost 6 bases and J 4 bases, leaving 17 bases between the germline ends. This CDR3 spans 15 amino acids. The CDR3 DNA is TGTGCCAGCAGATGGGACTCCAACCGAGCAGATACGCAGTATTTT. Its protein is CASRWDSNRADTQYF.

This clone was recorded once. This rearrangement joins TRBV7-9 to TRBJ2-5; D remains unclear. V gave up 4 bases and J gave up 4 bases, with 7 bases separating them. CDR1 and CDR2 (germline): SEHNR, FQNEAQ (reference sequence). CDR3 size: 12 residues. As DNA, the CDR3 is TGTGCCAGCAGCTCGATGAGAGAGACCCAGTACTTC. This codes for CASSSMRETQYF. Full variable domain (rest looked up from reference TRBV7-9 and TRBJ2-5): DTGVSQNPRHKITKRGQNVTFRCDPISEHNRLYWYRQTLGQGPEFLTYFQNEAQLEKSRLLSDRFSAERPKGSFSTLEIQRTEQGDSAMYLCASSSMRETQYFGPGTRLLVL.

DNA for the CDR3: TGTGCCAGCTCACCTACGACTAGCGGGGGAGTAAGCAATGAGCAGTTCTTC. The encoded protein is CASSPTTSGGVSNEQFF. The V call is TRBV18, the J call TRBJ2-1; 12 positions match TRBD2. CDR1 and CDR2 (germline): KGHSH, LQKENI. With 3 bases clipped from V and 6 bases from J, the junction kept 9 bases outside the gene matches. CDR3 length: 17 amino acids.

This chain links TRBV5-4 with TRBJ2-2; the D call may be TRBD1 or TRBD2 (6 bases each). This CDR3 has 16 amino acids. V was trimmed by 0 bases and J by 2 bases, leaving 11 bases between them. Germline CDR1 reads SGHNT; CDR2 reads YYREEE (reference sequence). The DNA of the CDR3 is TGTGCCAGCAGCTTGGATGGGGGGCAAAACACCGGGGAGCTGTTTTTT. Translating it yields CASSLDGGQNTGELFF.

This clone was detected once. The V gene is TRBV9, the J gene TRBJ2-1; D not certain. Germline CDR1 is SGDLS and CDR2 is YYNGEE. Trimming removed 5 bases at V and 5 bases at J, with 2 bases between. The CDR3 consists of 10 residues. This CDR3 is CASSDNEQFF. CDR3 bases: TGTGCCAGCAGTGACAATGAGCAGTTCTTC.

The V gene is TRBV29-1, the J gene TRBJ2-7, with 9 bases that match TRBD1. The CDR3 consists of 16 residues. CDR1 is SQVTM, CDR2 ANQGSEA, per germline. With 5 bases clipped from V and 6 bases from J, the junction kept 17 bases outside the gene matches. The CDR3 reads CSVRNYVGTGTSEQYF. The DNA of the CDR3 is TGCAGCGTTCGCAATTACGTCGGGACAGGGACGTCCGAGCAGTACTTC.

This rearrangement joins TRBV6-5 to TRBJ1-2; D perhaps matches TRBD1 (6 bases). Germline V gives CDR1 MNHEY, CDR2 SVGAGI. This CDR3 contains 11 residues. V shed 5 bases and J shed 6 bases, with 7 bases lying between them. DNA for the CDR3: TGTGCCAGCAGTCGGACAGATGGCTACACCTTC. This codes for CASSRTDGYTF.

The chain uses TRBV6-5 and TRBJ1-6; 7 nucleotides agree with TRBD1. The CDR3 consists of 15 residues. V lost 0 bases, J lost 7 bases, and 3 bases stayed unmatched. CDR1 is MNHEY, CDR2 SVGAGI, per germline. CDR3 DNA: TGTGCCAGCAGTTACTCTGGCAGGGGGAATTCACCCCTCCACTTT. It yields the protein CASSYSGRGNSPLHF.

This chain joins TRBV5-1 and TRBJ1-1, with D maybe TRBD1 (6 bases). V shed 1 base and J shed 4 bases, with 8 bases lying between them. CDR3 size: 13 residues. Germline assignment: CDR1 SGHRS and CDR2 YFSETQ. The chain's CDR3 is CASSLLGGTEAFF. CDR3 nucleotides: TGCGCCAGCAGCTTGTTAGGGGGCACTGAAGCTTTCTTT.

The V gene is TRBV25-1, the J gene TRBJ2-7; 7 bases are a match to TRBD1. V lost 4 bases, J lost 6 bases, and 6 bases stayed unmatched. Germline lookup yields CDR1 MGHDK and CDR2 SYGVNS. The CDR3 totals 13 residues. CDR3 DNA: TGTGCCAGCAGTGGCCAACAGGGGACCGAGCAGTACTTC. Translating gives CASSGQQGTEQYF.

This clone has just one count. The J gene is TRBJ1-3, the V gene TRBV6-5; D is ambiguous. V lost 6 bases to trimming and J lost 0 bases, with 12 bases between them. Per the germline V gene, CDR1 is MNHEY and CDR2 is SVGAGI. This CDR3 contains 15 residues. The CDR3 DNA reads TGTGCCAGCAGGACGGGAGGCGACTCTGGAAACACCATATATTTT. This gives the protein CASRTGGDSGNTIYF.